This T cell receptor beta chain was identified during a study of blood T cell repertoires in COVID-19. Study details: From the United States, Italy and Spain came samples of acute and convalescent COVID-19. T cells, B-cell-depleted T cells, or PBMCs provided the cDNA or gDNA that served as material.

Per the study methods: Amplifying reference gene primers gave estimates of nucleated cell counts. Method: immunoSEQ multiplex PCR; TCRdb's copy keeps in-frame clones and lacks some. Clonal size and the V and J genes are those of that table, whereas D and trimming came from the DNA. Of around 180,000 clones in the sample, about 81% were seen once. The TCR sequence derives from a woman of 80 years or more with COVID-19, enrolled during active disease. The specimen sequenced was peripheral blood.

The CDR3 DNA sequence: TGTGCCACCAGCAGAGATACCGGCGGCCCATCTTCCTACGAGCAGTACTTC. Translated: CATSRDTGGPSSYEQYF. The rearrangement joins TRBV15 to TRBJ2-7, with D unclear. The V end was cut by 0 bases, the J end by 1 base, with 16 bases between. Germline lookup yields CDR1 LNHNV and CDR2 YYDKDF (reference sequence). The CDR3 covers 17 residues.